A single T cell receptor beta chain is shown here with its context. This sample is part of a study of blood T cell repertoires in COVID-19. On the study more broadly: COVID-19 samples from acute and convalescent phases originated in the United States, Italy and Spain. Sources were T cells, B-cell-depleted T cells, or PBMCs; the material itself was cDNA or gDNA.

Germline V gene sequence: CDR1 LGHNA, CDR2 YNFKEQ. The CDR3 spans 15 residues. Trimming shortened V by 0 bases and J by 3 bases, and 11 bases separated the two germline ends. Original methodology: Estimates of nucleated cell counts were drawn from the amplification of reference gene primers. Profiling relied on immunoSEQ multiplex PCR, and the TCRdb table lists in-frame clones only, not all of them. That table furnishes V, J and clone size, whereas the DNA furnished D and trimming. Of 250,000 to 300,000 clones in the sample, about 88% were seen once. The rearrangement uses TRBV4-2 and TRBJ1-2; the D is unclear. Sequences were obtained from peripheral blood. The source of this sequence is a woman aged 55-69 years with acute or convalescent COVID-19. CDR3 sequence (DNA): TGTGCCAGCAGCCAAGATCGGAGCACGGACTATGGCTACACCTTC. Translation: CASSQDRSTDYGYTF.